This entry describes one T cell receptor beta chain. The target antigen is unknown. The record originates from a study of CD8 T cells in Susac syndrome. The V end lost 3 bases, the J end lost 3 bases, and 15 bases lay between the germline ends. CDR3 length: 15 amino acids. Sequencing of TCR beta, carried out with a high-throughput approach, was applied to CD8+ and CD4+ T cells from the blood. Isolation of CD8+ and CD4+ T cells was performed negatively, whereas enrichment of TEMRA cells was done by FACS. Reverse transcription of about 0.5 to 1 ug RNA was performed with random hexamers. A multiplex approach, immunoSEQ multiplex PCR, amplified TCR beta CDR3 across 54 Vbeta and 13 Jbeta. TCRdb re-called the immunoSEQ multiplex PCR reads through MiXCR, storing one row per CDR3 protein. Of about 240,000 distinct CDR3 sequences listed, 90% to 96% are singletons. Study outcomes and limitations: CD4+ T cell repertoires in Susac syndrome lacked clonal expansion.

The sequenced material came from CD4+ T cells from PBMCs. The source of this sequence is a human donor with Susac syndrome. The chain links TRBV12-3 or TRBV12-4 to TRBJ2-7; TRBD1 might be the D (6 bases). CDR3: CASSFTWGQRYEQYF. CDR3 bases: TGTGCCAGCAGTTTCACCTGGGGACAACGCTACGAGCAGTACTTC.